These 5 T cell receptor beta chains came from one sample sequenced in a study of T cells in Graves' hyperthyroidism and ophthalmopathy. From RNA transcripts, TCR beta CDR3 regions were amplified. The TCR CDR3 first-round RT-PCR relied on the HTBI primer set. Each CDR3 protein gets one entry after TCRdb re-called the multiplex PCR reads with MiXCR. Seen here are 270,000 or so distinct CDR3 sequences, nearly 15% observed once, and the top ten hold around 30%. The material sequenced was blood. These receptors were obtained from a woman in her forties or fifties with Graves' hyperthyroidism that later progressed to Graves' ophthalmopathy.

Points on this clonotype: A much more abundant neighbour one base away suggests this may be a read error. Here the CDR3 reads CAGSRVASSYEQYF. The DNA for the CDR3 is TGTGCCGGCAGTCGCGTAGCCAGCTCCTACGAGCAGTACTTC. The chain uses TRBV6-1 and TRBJ2-7; D remains ambiguous. This CDR3 is built from 14 residues. Germline CDR1 and CDR2: MNHNS and SASEGT.

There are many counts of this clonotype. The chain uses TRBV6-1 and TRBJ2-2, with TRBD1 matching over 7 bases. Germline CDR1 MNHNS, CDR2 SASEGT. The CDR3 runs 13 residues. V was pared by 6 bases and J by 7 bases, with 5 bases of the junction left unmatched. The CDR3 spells CASRRGQGGELFF. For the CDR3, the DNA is TGTGCCAGCAGGAGGGGGCAAGGCGGGGAGCTGTTTTTT.

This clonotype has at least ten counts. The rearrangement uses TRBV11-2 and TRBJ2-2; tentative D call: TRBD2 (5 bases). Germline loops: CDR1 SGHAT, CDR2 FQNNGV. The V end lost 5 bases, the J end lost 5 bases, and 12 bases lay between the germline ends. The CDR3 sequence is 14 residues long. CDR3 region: CASSTLRETGELFF. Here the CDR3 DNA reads TGTGCCAGCAGCACATTGAGGGAGACCGGGGAGCTGTTTTTT.

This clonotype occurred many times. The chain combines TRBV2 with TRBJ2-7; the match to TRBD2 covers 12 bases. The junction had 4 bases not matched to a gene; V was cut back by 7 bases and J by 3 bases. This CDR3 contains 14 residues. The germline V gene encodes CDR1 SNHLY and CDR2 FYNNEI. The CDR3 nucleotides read TGTGCCAGCACCCTGGGACTAGCGGGCTACGAGCAGTACTTC. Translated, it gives CASTLGLAGYEQYF.

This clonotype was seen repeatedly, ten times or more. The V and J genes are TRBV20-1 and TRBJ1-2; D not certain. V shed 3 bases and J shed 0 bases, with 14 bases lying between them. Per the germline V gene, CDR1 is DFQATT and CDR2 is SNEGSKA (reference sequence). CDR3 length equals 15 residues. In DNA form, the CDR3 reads TGCAGTGCTAGGGGCAATCATCTCCCTAACTATGGCTACACCTTC. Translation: CSARGNHLPNYGYTF.